This passage covers 2 T cell receptor beta chains from one sample sequenced in a study of blood T cell repertoires in COVID-19. The table came from immunoSEQ multiplex PCR; TCRdb's copy has only in-frame clones and leaves some out. Among 62,000 or so clones listed, roughly 75% were seen once. The sequencing sample was made of peripheral blood. The receptors were gathered from a man aged 60 to 75 with COVID-19, enrolled during active disease.

J is TRBJ2-1 and V is TRBV9; 12 bases map to TRBD2. The germline V gene encodes CDR1 SGDLS and CDR2 YYNGEE. Losses at the gene ends were 0 bases for V and 12 bases for J; bases not matched to a gene: 13. The CDR3 runs to 17 residues. The CDR3 sequence is CASSVGNPGLAGIGQFF. DNA of the CDR3: TGTGCCAGCAGCGTAGGGAACCCGGGACTAGCGGGTATAGGGCAGTTCTTC. Filled out from reference TRBV9 and TRBJ2-1, the complete variable domain reads DSGVTQTPKHLITATGQRVTLRCSPRSGDLSVYWYQQSLDQGLQFLIQYYNGEERAKGNILERFSAQQFPDLHSELNLSSLELGDSALYFCASSVGNPGLAGIGQFFGPGTRLTVL.

The genes are TRBV2 and TRBJ1-2; tentative D call: TRBD1 (6 bases). Germline V gives CDR1 SNHLY, CDR2 FYNNEI. This CDR3 contains 14 residues. The V and J ends lost 6 bases and 4 bases respectively, with 15 bases between them. DNA of the CDR3: TGTGCCAGCAGCCTCAACAGGGTTCCCTATGGCTACACCTTC. Protein sequence: CASSLNRVPYGYTF.